This T cell receptor (beta chain) was found in a study of cytomegalovirus exposure and HLA in healthy donors. Findings and caveats of the study: TCR beta V- and J-gene trimming was later associated with a missense DCLRE1C variant.

Germline V gene sequence: CDR1 MGHRA, CDR2 YSYEKL. This CDR3 contains 17 residues. V lost 0 bases to trimming and J lost 5 bases; unmatched junction nucleotides: 8. The PCR had 60 Vbeta and 13 Jbeta primers. In the original analysis: It was a later analysis that counted around 85 million unique TCR beta chains, of which around 11 million were shared. Profiling relied on immunoSEQ multiplex PCR, and the TCRdb table lists in-frame clones only, not all of them. V, J and clone size were drawn from that table, and D and trimming were deduced from the DNA. The sample consists of 200,000 to 250,000 clones, more than 80% of them appearing once. As to this clone: What it recognizes is unknown.

The sequencing input was PBMCs. The chain has TRBV4-1 and TRBJ1-4, with 8 bases lining up with TRBD1. The sequence was collected from a man younger than 45 in good health and CMV-seronegative. CDR3 loop: CASSQDSGTGPNEKLFF. CDR3 coding DNA: TGCGCCAGCAGCCAAGATTCCGGGACAGGCCCCAATGAAAAACTGTTTTTT.